One sample yielded the 22 T cell receptor beta chains listed below, sequenced in a study of T cell clusters in autoimmune cytopenias. Roughly 38,000 genome equivalents of blood DNA were amplified for TRB. TRB rearrangements were amplified by touch-down multiplex PCR with mixed TRB-A/B primers. TCRdb reworked the multiplex PCR reads into one entry per CDR3 protein, no DNA. The sample's table shows 9,500 to 11,000 distinct CDR3 sequences. The sample was also linked to a second study, of T cell repertoires in aging, cancer and after chemotherapy.

Sequenced material: peripheral blood. The receptors come from a human donor in good health.

The chain is built from TRBV2 and TRBJ2-5; TCRdb indicates TRBD2, and absent DNA this call remains unverified. The germline gives CDR1 SNHLY, CDR2 FYNNEI. The CDR3 covers 13 residues. The CDR3 spells CASTGLELETQYF.

By frequency, this clonotype registers medium-sized. V gene TRBV12-3 or TRBV12-4 combines with J gene TRBJ1-6; TCRdb names TRBD1, which stays unverified in the absence of DNA. The CDR3 totals 14 residues. CDR3 residues: CASSLGDKASPLHF.

This chain joins TRBV19 and TRBJ1-5; as DNA is missing, the TRBD1 call by TCRdb cannot be tested. CDR3 length equals 15 residues. Per germline, CDR1 LNHDA and CDR2 SQIVND (reference sequence). The CDR3 here is CASSWGWGVGQPQHF.

This chain joins TRBV5-1 and TRBJ1-6. The CDR3 totals 12 residues. Germline values: CDR1 SGHRS, CDR2 YFSETQ. CDR3 sequence: CASSNYNSPLHF.

The V call is TRBV7-2, the J call TRBJ2-7; TCRdb picks TRBD1, but there is no DNA to check that call. There are 14 residues in the CDR3. Germline CDR1 SGHTA, CDR2 FQGNSA. CDR3 in amino acids: CASRDAGTGEGQYF.

The chain joins TRBV12-3 or TRBV12-4 to TRBJ2-5; TCRdb gives TRBD2 as the D gene, but with no DNA this cannot be confirmed. The CDR3 consists of 17 residues. The CDR3 sequence: CASSYKIAGGPQETQYF.

By frequency, this clonotype is medium-sized. V and J are TRBV19 and TRBJ1-1; there is no DNA to check the TCRdb D call of TRBD1. This CDR3 has 15 amino acids. Germline-derived CDR1 and CDR2 are LNHDA and SQIVND (reference sequence). CDR3 sequence: CASSIQGGGNTEAFF. Filled out from reference TRBV19 and TRBJ1-1, the complete variable domain reads DGGITQSPKYLFRKEGQNVTLSCEQNLNHDAMYWYRQDPGQGLRLIYYSQIVNDFQKGDIAEGYSVSREKKESFPLTVTSAQKNPTAFYLCASSIQGGGNTEAFFGQGTRLTVV.

This rearrangement joins TRBV27 to TRBJ2-7. CDR3 length equals 11 residues. Germline lookup yields CDR1 MNHEY and CDR2 SMNVEV (reference sequence). This CDR3 is CASSLGKTQYF.

Considering frequency, this clonotype is large (0.1 to 1%). The rearrangement joins TRBV30 to TRBJ1-6; TCRdb picks TRBD1, but there is no DNA to check that call. Per germline, CDR1 GTSNPN and CDR2 SVGIG (reference sequence). CDR3 length: 16 residues. The CDR3 spells CAWSPLHGTANSPLHF.

V gene TRBV6-2 or TRBV6-3 combines with J gene TRBJ2-3; TCRdb gives TRBD2 as the D gene, but with no DNA this cannot be confirmed. Germline V gene sequence: CDR1 MNHEY, CDR2 SVGEGT. This CDR3 has 15 residues. CDR3 loop: CATRTSGGSTDTQYF.

This clonotype is classed as medium-sized by frequency. The chain is built from TRBV30 and TRBJ1-1. The CDR3 runs 11 residues. Germline V gives CDR1 GTSNPN, CDR2 SVGIG (reference sequence). CDR3 amino acids: CAWSKYTEAFF.

The rearrangement uses TRBV6-4 and TRBJ2-3; with no DNA, the TCRdb D assignment of TRBD1 cannot be verified. CDR3 length equals 14 residues. Germline values: CDR1 MRHNA, CDR2 SNTAGT. CDR3 residues: CASSAEGVSDTQYF.

This clonotype is deemed medium-sized (0.01 to 0.1%) by its frequency. The chain couples TRBV7-2 to TRBJ2-3. There are 15 residues in the CDR3. Germline assignment: CDR1 SGHTA and CDR2 FQGNSA. CDR3 residues: CASSLAGAVVNTQYF.

This clonotype is identified as medium-sized from frequency. J is TRBJ1-2 and V is TRBV5-4; TCRdb's D call, TRBD1, is unchecked because there is no DNA. Germline V gives CDR1 SGHNT, CDR2 YYREEE (reference sequence). The CDR3 has 15 amino acids. This CDR3 is CASSWTGEGGYGYTF.

This clonotype counts as medium-sized by frequency. The chain carries TRBV7-2 and TRBJ2-7; TCRdb lists TRBD2, though no DNA is available to test this call. The germline V gene has CDR1 SGHTA and CDR2 FQGNSA. The CDR3 totals 13 residues. The CDR3 spells CASNLGGYGEQYF.

Measured by frequency, this clonotype is medium-sized (0.01 to 0.1%). This sequence joins TRBV4-2 and TRBJ2-6. Germline V gene lookup returns CDR1 LGHNA and CDR2 YNFKEQ. The CDR3 is 16 residues long. The chain's CDR3 is CASSQDDSSGANVLTF.

J is TRBJ1-2 and V is TRBV10-3; as DNA is missing, the TRBD1 call by TCRdb cannot be tested. This CDR3 contains 14 residues. The V gene's germline CDR1 is ENHRY and CDR2 SYGVKD. CDR3 sequence reads: CAISWDRGYEGYTF.

V usage is TRBV7-9 and J usage is TRBJ2-1. Germline assignment: CDR1 SEHNR and CDR2 FQNEAQ (reference sequence). There are 16 residues in the CDR3. CDR3 residues: CASSFIEGSSYNEQFF.

This clonotype is deemed medium-sized by its frequency. This chain's CDR3 is CASRLPPQETQYF. The chain recombines TRBV7-2 with TRBJ2-5; TCRdb's D call, TRBD2, is unchecked because there is no DNA. Germline V gene data show CDR1 as SGHTA and CDR2 as FQGNSA. CDR3 length: 13 amino acids.

Judged by frequency, this clonotype is medium-sized. V gene TRBV6-1 combines with J gene TRBJ2-3; TCRdb names TRBD1, which stays unverified in the absence of DNA. This CDR3 has 16 residues. The germline V gene encodes CDR1 MNHNS and CDR2 SASEGT. The CDR3 here is CASSGKQGGGTDTQYF.

The rearrangement joins TRBV18 to TRBJ1-1; the TCRdb call, TRBD1, lacks DNA for checking. The germline CDR1 and CDR2 sequences are KGHSH and LQKENI. The CDR3 extends over 15 amino acids. CDR3 loop: CASSYRTGPNTEAFF.

This clonotype is deemed medium-sized by its frequency. V and J are TRBV6-6 and TRBJ2-7; TCRdb gives TRBD2 as the D gene, but with no DNA this cannot be confirmed. The germline gives CDR1 MNHNY, CDR2 SVGAGI (reference sequence). The CDR3 runs 14 residues. This CDR3 reads CASSRGQGLAEQYF.